This T cell receptor beta chain was sequenced for a study of metastatic and nonmetastatic thyroid tumors. In its sample, this clone was seen many times. What it binds is not known. No patient received treatment before thyroid surgery. Findings of the study overall: Benign nodules were reported to have significantly lower TCR beta diversity than malignant thyroid tumors, in blood and tumor.

MiXCR was used by TCRdb to re-call the PCR reads. The sample yields around 20,000 clones, about 21% seen once. Germline V gene lookup returns CDR1 SGHAT and CDR2 FQNNGV. The V and J ends lost 5 bases and 6 bases, in that order; junction bases with no gene match: 7. This CDR3 comprises 14 residues. Sequencing input: blood. The clonotype originates from a male donor with papillary thyroid cancer or a benign thyroid nodule (not recorded which). Some clones in this sample may be carry-over from other donors' samples. The V and J genes are TRBV11-2 and TRBJ2-7; 10 bases align to TRBD1. The CDR3 spells CASSTRQGAGEQYF. CDR3 nucleotide sequence: TGTGCCAGCAGCACAAGACAGGGGGCAGGCGAGCAGTACTTC.